The 32 T cell receptor beta chains below all came from one sample that was sequenced in a study of shared T cell receptors in the human thymus. Libraries were prepared by immunoSEQ multiplex PCR; TCRdb keeps only in-frame clonotypes and omits some of them. The sample has roughly 560,000 clones; 70% to 80% are singletons. The same sample was also used in a study of human thymus T cells.

The specimen was thymocytes. The receptors come from a boy under three years old with a congenital heart defect.

The chain carries TRBV27 and TRBJ2-7, with 10 bases lining up with TRBD1. The CDR3 spans 15 residues. Germline V gives CDR1 MNHEY, CDR2 SMNVEV (reference sequence). V was pared by 5 bases and J by 4 bases, with 8 bases of the junction left unmatched. This CDR3 is CASSAWTGGLYEQYF. The DNA of the CDR3 is TGTGCCAGCAGTGCCTGGACAGGGGGGCTTTACGAGCAGTACTTC.

DNA for the CDR3: TGTGCCAGCAGCCAAGATCAACTAGCGGGAGTGCGACAGTTCTTC. Protein: CASSQDQLAGVRQFF. This chain uses TRBV4-2 with TRBJ2-1; 11 bases agree with TRBD2. CDR1 is LGHNA and CDR2 is YNFKEQ in the germline V gene. This CDR3 comprises 15 residues. The trim removed 0 bases at V and 13 bases at J, leaving 8 bases unmatched.

This clone was picked up one time. The chain links TRBV27 to TRBJ2-7, with D perhaps matching TRBD2 (6 bases). The CDR3 runs 15 residues. CDR1 and CDR2 (germline): MNHEY, SMNVEV (reference sequence). V lost 4 bases, J lost 5 bases, and 18 bases lay in between. The CDR3, as DNA: TGTGCCAGCAGTTCGGGGGATGGAGCTCCTAACGAGCAGTACTTC. Its translation is CASSSGDGAPNEQYF.

This sequence joins TRBV27 and TRBJ2-7; 8 bases align to TRBD2. This CDR3 is 18 amino acids long. V shed 4 bases, J shed 0 bases, and the junction held 14 bases outside the gene matches. The germline V gene encodes CDR1 MNHEY and CDR2 SMNVEV (reference sequence). The CDR3 DNA is TGTGCCAGCAGTTCAAAGTTCCCCACTAGCGGTAGCTCCTACGAGCAGTACTTC. Translating it yields CASSSKFPTSGSSYEQYF.

J is TRBJ1-2 and V is TRBV7-2; a possible D gene is TRBD1 (5 bases). V lost 3 bases to trimming and J lost 3 bases, with 11 bases between them. Per germline, CDR1 SGHTA and CDR2 FQGNSA. There are 14 residues in the CDR3. DNA of the CDR3: TGTGCCAGCAGCTTCAGGGTCCGAGACTATGGCTACACCTTC. As protein: CASSFRVRDYGYTF.

This chain's CDR3 is CASRAAPPGQTSTDTQYF. The CDR3 bases are TGTGCCAGCAGGGCTGCACCTCCGGGACAGACTAGCACAGATACGCAGTATTTT. The chain recombines TRBV11-3 with TRBJ2-3; 7 bases match TRBD1. The CDR3 is 18 amino acids. CDR1 is SGHNT and CDR2 is YENEEA in the germline V gene. V shed 6 bases, J shed 0 bases, and the junction held 15 bases outside the gene matches.

The chain recombines TRBV2 with TRBJ2-1; TRBD2 matches 13 bases. The J segment lost 5 bases and the V segment lost 10 bases, leaving 14 bases of the junction unmatched. There are 17 residues in the CDR3. Germline lookup yields CDR1 SNHLY and CDR2 FYNNEI. The CDR3 region has the DNA TGTGCCACCCGGACTAGCGGGAGATTTCGCTCGCACAATGAGCAGTTCTTC. It translates to CATRTSGRFRSHNEQFF.

This sequence joins TRBV11-2 and TRBJ2-7; TRBD1 matches 7 bases. The CDR3 extends over 14 amino acids. With V trimmed by 6 bases and J by 3 bases, 8 bases remained unmatched. Per germline, CDR1 SGHAT and CDR2 FQNNGV. CDR3 amino acids: CASRIPGQIYEQYF. CDR3 DNA: TGTGCCAGCAGGATCCCGGGACAGATCTACGAGCAGTACTTC.

The chain links TRBV27 to TRBJ1-4, with D possibly matching TRBD1 (5 bases). Germline CDR1 is MNHEY and CDR2 is SMNVEV (reference sequence). V was shortened by 5 bases and J by 0 bases, with 10 bases between the two germline ends. The CDR3 sequence is 15 residues long. This chain's CDR3 is CASSPDSATNEKLFF. In nucleotides, the CDR3 is TGTGCCAGCAGTCCAGACAGTGCAACTAATGAAAAACTGTTTTTT.

The chain couples TRBV13 to TRBJ2-5, with a possible D match to TRBD2 (6 bases). This CDR3 has 14 residues. The V and J ends lost 3 bases and 4 bases respectively, with 12 bases between them. Germline CDR1 is PRHDT and CDR2 is FYEKMQ (reference sequence). The CDR3 region is CASSFRTNLETQYF. The CDR3, as DNA: TGTGCCAGCAGCTTCAGGACTAACCTAGAGACCCAGTACTTC.

The V and J genes are TRBV11-2 and TRBJ2-7, with TRBD2 identical over 8 bases. The ends lost 3 bases at V and 7 bases at J; junction bases unmatched: 11. The CDR3 loop spans 15 amino acids. Germline V gives CDR1 SGHAT, CDR2 FQNNGV. The CDR3 region has the DNA TGTGCCAGCAGCTTCCCAGCGGGAGAGTCGAGGGAGCAGTACTTC. This gives the protein CASSFPAGESREQYF.

V and J are TRBV9 and TRBJ2-7; weak D call: TRBD2 (6 bases). The CDR3 consists of 18 residues. V lost 4 bases and J 3 bases, leaving 26 bases between the germline ends. The germline V gene has CDR1 SGDLS and CDR2 YYNGEE. CDR3: CASSPQVSVGRTLYEQYF. CDR3 sequence (DNA): TGTGCCAGCAGCCCCCAGGTCTCCGTCGGGAGAACACTCTACGAGCAGTACTTC.

This clone was counted a few times. The chain carries TRBV6-4 and TRBJ2-1, with D unresolved. This CDR3 region has 17 residues. From germline, CDR1 is MRHNA and CDR2 SNTAGT. Between the trimmed V and J ends, which lost 4 bases and 0 bases, there was a span of 16 bases. CDR3 region: CASSASSKWSSYNEQFF. The CDR3 DNA is TGTGCCAGCAGTGCGAGTAGCAAGTGGAGCTCCTACAATGAGCAGTTCTTC.

This clone has more than one count but fewer than ten. J is TRBJ1-2 and V is TRBV4-2; D unclear. The CDR3 length is 14 residues. Germline assignment: CDR1 LGHNA and CDR2 YNFKEQ. The V end was cut by 2 bases, the J end by 4 bases, with 11 bases between. The CDR3 reads CASSQYEGSYGYTF. CDR3 nucleotides: TGTGCCAGCAGCCAATACGAGGGTAGCTATGGCTACACCTTC.

CDR3 sequence reads: CASSFKMTGKETQYF. The CDR3 DNA follows: TGTGCCAGCAGCTTCAAAATGACAGGGAAAGAGACCCAGTACTTC. The J gene is TRBJ2-5, the V gene TRBV13; 7 bases match TRBD1. This CDR3 has 15 amino acids. Germline CDR1 reads PRHDT; CDR2 reads FYEKMQ (reference sequence). The ends lost 3 bases at V and 3 bases at J; junction bases unmatched: 7.

The rearrangement joins TRBV27 to TRBJ2-7, with D maybe TRBD1 (6 bases). The germline gives CDR1 MNHEY, CDR2 SMNVEV (reference sequence). The CDR3 contains 16 residues. The ends were cut back, 11 bases at V and 3 bases at J, with 26 bases in the middle. CDR3 in amino acids: CASRETRTRQDYEQYF. The CDR3 DNA follows: TGTGCCTCCAGGGAGACAAGGACCAGACAGGACTACGAGCAGTACTTC.

The chain uses TRBV30 and TRBJ2-1; 7 bases agree with TRBD1. This CDR3 is built from 14 residues. Germline V gene data show CDR1 as GTSNPN and CDR2 as SVGIG (reference sequence). J gave up 4 bases and V 0 bases, and 3 bases lay outside the gene matches. CDR3 residues: CAWSVGDRYNEQFF. As DNA, the CDR3 is TGTGCCTGGAGTGTAGGGGACAGATACAATGAGCAGTTCTTC. Full variable domain (rest looked up from reference TRBV30 and TRBJ2-1): SQTIHQWPATLVQPVGSPLSLECTVEGTSNPNLYWYRQAAGRGLQLLFYSVGIGQISSEVPQNLSASRPQDRQFILSSKKLLLSDSGFYLCAWSVGDRYNEQFFGPGTRLTVL.

There are a few counts of this clone. V usage is TRBV25-1 and J usage is TRBJ2-1; 7 bases align to TRBD2. There are 15 residues in the CDR3. The trim removed 7 bases at V and 5 bases at J, leaving 11 bases unmatched. CDR1 MGHDK and CDR2 SYGVNS come from the germline V gene. The CDR3, as DNA: TGTGCCAGCACCCCGAACCGGGACTACCACAATGAGCAGTTCTTC. It codes for CASTPNRDYHNEQFF. The variable domain in full, with the rest retrieved from reference TRBV25-1 and TRBJ2-1, is EADIYQTPRYLVIGTGKKITLECSQTMGHDKMYWYQQDPGMELHLIHYSYGVNSTEKGDLSSESTVSRIRTEHFPLTLESARPSHTSQYLCASTPNRDYHNEQFFGPGTRLTVL.

This sequence joins TRBV10-3 and TRBJ2-3, with D possibly being TRBD2 (6 bases). V dropped 6 bases and J dropped 0 bases, with 13 bases sitting between them. Germline loops: CDR1 ENHRY, CDR2 SYGVKD. The CDR3 spans 15 residues. The CDR3 spells CAISQDGGSTDTQYF. In DNA, the CDR3 is TGTGCCATCAGCCAGGATGGAGGGAGCACAGATACGCAGTATTTT.

The chain joins TRBV15 to TRBJ1-5, with 11 bases identical to TRBD1. Germline V gene lookup returns CDR1 LNHNV and CDR2 YYDKDF (reference sequence). J gave up 2 bases and V 3 bases, and 15 bases lay outside the gene matches. The CDR3 extends over 20 amino acids. The CDR3 coding sequence is TGTGCCACCAGCAGGGCGGACCCCGGACAGGGGGCCGGGCGCAATCAGCCCCAGCATTTT. Encoded protein: CATSRADPGQGAGRNQPQHF.

This clone has just a few counts. The chain uses TRBV14 and TRBJ2-7; 8 nucleotides match TRBD2. This CDR3 region has 16 residues. Germline CDR1 and CDR2: SGHDN and FVKESK. Trimming cost V 3 bases and J 6 bases; bases outside gene matches: 13. CDR3 bases: TGTGCCAGCAGCCACGGTCGCAGCGGGGGATTCCGCGAGCAGTACTTC. It codes for CASSHGRSGGFREQYF.

The chain employs TRBV4-3 and TRBJ1-2; D remains unclear. In germline, CDR1 is LGHNA, CDR2 YSLEER. V was pared by 1 base and J by 3 bases, with 12 bases between. CDR3 size: 15 residues. The CDR3 reads CASSQVRFPHYGYTF. In DNA form, the CDR3 reads TGCGCCAGCAGCCAAGTGAGGTTTCCCCACTATGGCTACACCTTC.

This clone appeared a few times. The chain employs TRBV13 and TRBJ2-1; 14 nucleotides line up with TRBD2. With 0 bases clipped from V and 8 bases from J, the junction kept 3 bases outside the gene matches. The CDR3 consists of 16 residues. Per germline, CDR1 PRHDT and CDR2 FYEKMQ (reference sequence). CDR3 amino acids: CASSLGGLAGVYEQFF. The CDR3 DNA follows: TGTGCCAGCAGCTTAGGGGGACTAGCGGGAGTGTATGAGCAGTTCTTC.

The V and J genes are TRBV27 and TRBJ2-1; 7 nucleotides match TRBD2. CDR1 is MNHEY, CDR2 SMNVEV, per germline (reference sequence). This CDR3 comprises 17 residues. Trimming cost V 2 bases and J 8 bases; bases outside gene matches: 15. The CDR3 sequence is CASSLLPTALGGYEQFF. The CDR3 nucleotides are TGTGCCAGCAGTTTACTCCCGACCGCTTTGGGGGGGTATGAGCAGTTCTTC.

The CDR3 DNA reads as TGTGCCAGCAGCCCCGGGACAGGGGTTACAGATACGCAGTATTTT. It is translated as CASSPGTGVTDTQYF. This chain connects TRBV27 to TRBJ2-3; 10 positions match TRBD1. Looked up from germline, CDR1 is MNHEY and CDR2 is SMNVEV (reference sequence). CDR3 size: 15 residues. V was pared by 6 bases and J by 3 bases, with 6 bases of the junction left unmatched.

The genes are TRBV6-1 and TRBJ2-3, with a weak D call TRBD2 (6 bases). The CDR3 runs 15 residues. Trimming took 5 bases from V and 1 from J, leaving 13 bases between them. Germline V CDR1 and CDR2: MNHNS, SASEGT. In nucleotides, the CDR3 is TGTGCCAGCAGTCTAAGGGACTGGGGCACAGATACGCAGTATTTT. As protein: CASSLRDWGTDTQYF.

V usage is TRBV27 and J usage is TRBJ1-1, with D perhaps matching TRBD1 (5 bases). Per germline, CDR1 MNHEY and CDR2 SMNVEV (reference sequence). V gave up 6 bases and J gave up 5 bases, with 10 bases separating them. CDR3 length: 12 residues. The CDR3 reads CASRRPGTEAFF. The CDR3 coding sequence is TGTGCCAGCAGACGACCAGGGACTGAAGCTTTCTTT.

Only one count was recorded for this clone. This chain links TRBV10-3 with TRBJ1-5, with 7 positions matching TRBD1. Germline V gene lookup returns CDR1 ENHRY and CDR2 SYGVKD. V shed 4 bases and J 7 bases; nucleotides not matched to a gene: 13. This CDR3 contains 16 residues. The CDR3 sequence: CAISVSNTTGAQPQHF. CDR3 DNA sequence: TGTGCCATCAGTGTGAGTAACACAACAGGGGCCCAGCCCCAGCATTTT.

The gene calls are TRBV6-4 and TRBJ2-4; possibly TRBD2 for D (6 bases). CDR1 and CDR2 from the germline V gene are MRHNA and SNTAGT. The CDR3 length is 16 residues. V was trimmed by 3 bases and J by 0 bases, leaving 12 bases between them. The CDR3: CASSEKGGVAKNIQYF. The CDR3 DNA is TGTGCCAGCAGTGAGAAAGGCGGGGTAGCCAAAAACATTCAGTACTTC.

The genes are TRBV12-5 and TRBJ1-1; maybe TRBD1 (5 bases). The CDR3 is 16 amino acids. Per the germline V gene, CDR1 is LGHNT and CDR2 is FRNRAP. V lost 7 bases and J lost 0, with 18 bases in between. CDR3 DNA: TGTGCTAGTGCCCGGAGGGACGGCAAAATGAACACTGAAGCTTTCTTT. Residues: CASARRDGKMNTEAFF.

J is TRBJ2-1 and V is TRBV5-6, with 8 bases fitting TRBD2. V dropped 1 base and J dropped 8; count of bases not matched to a gene: 8. Per germline, CDR1 SGHDT and CDR2 YYEEEE. There are 15 residues in the CDR3. CDR3 sequence (DNA): TGTGCCAGCAGCTTGAGCGGGACTAGGAGATATGAGCAGTTCTTC. It yields the protein CASSLSGTRRYEQFF.

This clone was observed once. This sequence joins TRBV4-3 and TRBJ2-7; 8 bases align to TRBD2. CDR1 is LGHNA and CDR2 is YSLEER in the germline V gene. CDR3 size: 16 residues. J lost 3 bases, V lost 2 bases, and 9 bases had no gene match. This CDR3 is CASSQNLLAAFYEQYF. In DNA form, the CDR3 reads TGCGCCAGCAGCCAAAATCTACTAGCGGCGTTCTACGAGCAGTACTTC.